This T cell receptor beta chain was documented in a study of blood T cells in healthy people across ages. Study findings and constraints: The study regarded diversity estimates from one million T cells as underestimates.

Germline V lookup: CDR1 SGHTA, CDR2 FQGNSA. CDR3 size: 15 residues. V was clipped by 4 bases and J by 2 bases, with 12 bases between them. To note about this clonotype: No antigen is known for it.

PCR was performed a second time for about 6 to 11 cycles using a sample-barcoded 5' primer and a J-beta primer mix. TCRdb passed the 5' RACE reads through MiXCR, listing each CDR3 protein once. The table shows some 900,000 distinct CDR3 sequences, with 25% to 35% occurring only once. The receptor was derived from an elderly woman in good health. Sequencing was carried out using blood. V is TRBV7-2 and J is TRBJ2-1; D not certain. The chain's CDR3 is CASSSALLPYNEQFF. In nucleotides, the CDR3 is TGTGCCAGCAGCTCAGCGCTTCTCCCCTACAATGAGCAGTTCTTC.